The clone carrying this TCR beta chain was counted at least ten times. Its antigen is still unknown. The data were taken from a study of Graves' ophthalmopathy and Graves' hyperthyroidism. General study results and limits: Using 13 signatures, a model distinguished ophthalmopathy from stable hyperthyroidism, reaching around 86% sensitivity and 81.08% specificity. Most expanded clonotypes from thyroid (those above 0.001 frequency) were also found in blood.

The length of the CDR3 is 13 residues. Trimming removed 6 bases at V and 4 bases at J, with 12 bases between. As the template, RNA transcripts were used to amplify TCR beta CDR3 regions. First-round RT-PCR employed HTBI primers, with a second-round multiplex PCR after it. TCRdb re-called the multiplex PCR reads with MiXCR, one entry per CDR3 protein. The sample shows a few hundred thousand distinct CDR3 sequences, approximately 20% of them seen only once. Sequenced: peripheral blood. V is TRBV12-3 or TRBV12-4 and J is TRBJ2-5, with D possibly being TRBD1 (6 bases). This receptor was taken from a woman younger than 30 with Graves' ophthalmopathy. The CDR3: CASRQGGGETQYF. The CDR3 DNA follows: TGTGCCAGCAGACAGGGTGGGGGAGAGACCCAGTACTTC.